Below, one T cell receptor beta chain is given with its context. The antigen remains undetermined. The data belong to a study of shared clonotypes between healthy human individuals. Whole-study results and caveats: Clonotype sharing across a handful of donors was observed for approximately 5% of naive CD4 clonotypes. Generally, estimated richness proved larger in naive subsets than it did in memory subsets. In the sorted subsets, rarefaction showed sequencing was incomplete despite large depth.

Germline assignment: CDR1 SEHNR and CDR2 FQNEAQ (reference sequence). The CDR3 sequence is 13 residues long. V shed 6 bases and J shed 3 bases, with 10 bases lying between them. TCRdb keeps only in-frame clones here, not all; method: immunoSEQ multiplex PCR. This sample has some 1.1 million clones; approximately 77% occur once, and the top ten carry approximately 0.9%. The clonotype originates from a man aged 18 to 35 in good health. Some clones in this sample may be carry-over from other donors' samples. The rearrangement joins TRBV7-9 to TRBJ2-3; D may be TRBD1 (5 bases). Sequencing was performed on memory CD4+ T cells from PBMCs. Subset: CD45RA-negative fraction. The CDR3 here is CASRNQGTDTQYF. CDR3 coding DNA: TGTGCCAGCAGAAACCAGGGAACAGATACGCAGTATTTT.